This is a list of T cell receptor beta chains from one sample in a study of blood T cells in healthy people across ages. TCRdb fed the 5' RACE reads into MiXCR, producing one record per CDR3 protein. The sample shows under 2,000,000 distinct CDR3 sequences, 40% to 55% of them seen only once. Sequenced sample: blood. These TCRs come from a woman in her forties in good health. The CDR3 runs from the conserved cysteine through the conserved F or W. D genes are given only for firm matches. Expanded clones get a size class; other rows say once, few or many, or leave the size out.

abundance: few
v_gene: TRBV5-1
d_gene: NA
j_gene: TRBJ2-3
CDR3nt: TGCGCCAGCAGCTTGGACATCCTGCTCCCGGATACGCAGTATTTT
CDR3aa: CASSLDILLPDTQYF

abundance: few
v_gene: TRBV11-2
d_gene: NA
j_gene: TRBJ2-7
CDR3nt: TGTGCCAGCAGCTTCGGCGGGGCCCCCTACGAGCAGTACTTC
CDR3aa: CASSFGGAPYEQYF

abundance: NA
v_gene: TRBV29-1
d_gene: TRBD2
j_gene: TRBJ2-7
CDR3nt: TGCAGCGTTGAAGAAGCGGGACTCCACTACGAGCAGTACTTC
CDR3aa: CSVEEAGLHYEQYF

abundance: NA
v_gene: TRBV12-3/TRBV12-4
d_gene: TRBD2
j_gene: TRBJ2-3
CDR3nt: TGTGCCAGCAGGATCGGGGGGGCTAATACGCAGTATTTT
CDR3aa: CASRIGGANTQYF

abundance: NA
v_gene: TRBV5-1
d_gene: TRBD1
j_gene: TRBJ1-4
CDR3nt: TGCGCCAGCAGCTGGGACAGGGCCGCAAATGAAAAACTGTTTTTT
CDR3aa: CASSWDRAANEKLFF

abundance: NA
v_gene: TRBV5-1
d_gene: NA
j_gene: TRBJ2-5
CDR3nt: TGCGCCAGCAGCGTTCAGGTGACCCGAGAGACCCAGTACTTC
CDR3aa: CASSVQVTRETQYF

abundance: NA
v_gene: TRBV27
d_gene: TRBD2
j_gene: TRBJ2-5
CDR3nt: TGTGCCAGCAGACCGCGACTAGCGGGGAGACAAGAGACCCAGTACTTC
CDR3aa: CASRPRLAGRQETQYF

abundance: NA
v_gene: TRBV7-3
d_gene: NA
j_gene: TRBJ2-1
CDR3nt: TGTGCCAGCAGCACAAACCATTTGATAGACAATGAGCAGTTCTTC
CDR3aa: CASSTNHLIDNEQFF

abundance: few
v_gene: TRBV29-1
d_gene: NA
j_gene: TRBJ2-7
CDR3nt: TGCAGCTTCACCTTTGGGGGACCATCCTACGAGCAGTACTTC
CDR3aa: CSFTFGGPSYEQYF

abundance: few
v_gene: TRBV7-2
d_gene: NA
j_gene: TRBJ2-3
CDR3nt: TGTGCCAGCAGCCCGAGGACCCTTTCAGATACGCAGTATTTT
CDR3aa: CASSPRTLSDTQYF

abundance: NA
v_gene: TRBV7-6
d_gene: NA
j_gene: TRBJ1-5
CDR3nt: TGTGCCAGCAGCTTAAAAGCTGGACAGAATCAGCCCCAGCATTTT
CDR3aa: CASSLKAGQNQPQHF

abundance: many
v_gene: TRBV7-2
d_gene: NA
j_gene: TRBJ2-3
CDR3nt: TGTGCCAGCAGCCGAGGCGGCTTCACAGATACGCAGTATTTT
CDR3aa: CASSRGGFTDTQYF

abundance: NA
v_gene: TRBV4-2
d_gene: NA
j_gene: TRBJ2-4
CDR3nt: TGTGCCAGCAGCCAAGAGGTTAAGGGTCTCGAAAACATTCAGTACTTC
CDR3aa: CASSQEVKGLENIQYF

abundance: NA
v_gene: TRBV28
d_gene: TRBD1
j_gene: TRBJ2-1
CDR3nt: TGTGCCAGCAGTTTACCGACAGGGGGTTACGTCAATGAGCAGTTCTTC
CDR3aa: CASSLPTGGYVNEQFF

abundance: NA
v_gene: TRBV7-9
d_gene: TRBD1
j_gene: TRBJ2-7
CDR3nt: TGTGCCAGCAGCTTATTGGGGACAGGGGGCAACGAGCAGTACTTC
CDR3aa: CASSLLGTGGNEQYF

abundance: NA
v_gene: TRBV6-2/TRBV6-3
d_gene: NA
j_gene: TRBJ2-3
CDR3nt: TGTGCCAGCAGTCTCTTCCTGAGCACAGATACGCAGTATTTT
CDR3aa: CASSLFLSTDTQYF

abundance: NA
v_gene: TRBV7-8
d_gene: NA
j_gene: TRBJ2-5
CDR3nt: TGTGCCAGCAGCCGGACGGGGGTGCGGCCTAAGGGGGAGACCCAGTACTTC
CDR3aa: CASSRTGVRPKGETQYF

abundance: NA
v_gene: TRBV7-9
d_gene: TRBD2
j_gene: TRBJ2-7
CDR3nt: TGTGCCAGCAGCTCTGCAACTAGCGGCAATGAGCAGTACTTC
CDR3aa: CASSSATSGNEQYF

abundance: NA
v_gene: TRBV27
d_gene: NA
j_gene: TRBJ2-5
CDR3nt: TGTGCCAGCAAAGTCTTTGGGCACACGGGGCGAGGGGAGACCCAGTACTTC
CDR3aa: CASKVFGHTGRGETQYF

abundance: few
v_gene: TRBV27
d_gene: TRBD2
j_gene: TRBJ2-5
CDR3nt: TGTGCCAGCCCAGTTTGTAGGTGTGGGACTAGCGTAGAAGAGACCCAGTACTTC
CDR3aa: CASPVCRCGTSVEETQYF

abundance: few
v_gene: TRBV12-3/TRBV12-4
d_gene: NA
j_gene: TRBJ2-5
CDR3nt: TGTGCCAGCAGTTTTTGGGAACGAGAGACCCAGTACTTC
CDR3aa: CASSFWERETQYF

abundance: few
v_gene: TRBV4-3
d_gene: TRBD2
j_gene: TRBJ2-1
CDR3nt: TGCGCCAGCAGCCAAGTTCCTAGCGGGGTATCTGAAAATGAGCAGTTCTTC
CDR3aa: CASSQVPSGVSENEQFF

abundance: NA
v_gene: TRBV5-1
d_gene: TRBD2
j_gene: TRBJ2-1
CDR3nt: TGCGCCAGCAGCCAGACCGGGACTAGCATTAGCAATGAGCAGTTCTTC
CDR3aa: CASSQTGTSISNEQFF

abundance: NA
v_gene: TRBV7-9
d_gene: NA
j_gene: TRBJ2-7
CDR3nt: TGTGCCAGCAGCCAACCCACGACAGACTCCTACAATGAGCAGTACTTC
CDR3aa: CASSQPTTDSYNEQYF

abundance: NA
v_gene: TRBV15
d_gene: NA
j_gene: TRBJ1-2
CDR3nt: TGTGCCACCAGCAGAGACCTTTCTAGGGATCGTCGCTACACCTTC
CDR3aa: CATSRDLSRDRRYTF

abundance: NA
v_gene: TRBV6-7
d_gene: NA
j_gene: TRBJ2-7
CDR3nt: TGTGCCAGAAGTTACTCTCCAGAGCCGAGCTCCTACGAGCAGTACTTC
CDR3aa: CARSYSPEPSSYEQYF

abundance: NA
v_gene: TRBV15
d_gene: TRBD2
j_gene: TRBJ2-3
CDR3nt: TGCGCCACCACCCACCCGGATAGCGGGGGGGCTTGGGATACGCAGTATTTT
CDR3aa: CATTHPDSGGAWDTQYF

abundance: NA
v_gene: TRBV10-3
d_gene: TRBD1
j_gene: TRBJ2-7
CDR3nt: TGTGCCATCAGTGAGAGGGCAGGGGGCTACGAGCAGTACTTC
CDR3aa: CAISERAGGYEQYF

abundance: once
v_gene: TRBV4-3
d_gene: NA
j_gene: TRBJ2-5
CDR3nt: TGCGCCAGCAGCCAAGATCCTGGGACGTCCCAAGAGACCCAGTACTTC
CDR3aa: CASSQDPGTSQETQYF